This T cell receptor (beta chain) derives from a study of blood T cell repertoires in COVID-19 (dated by TCRdb to 2020 to 2022). General notes on the study: The collaborator samples originated in the United States, Italy and Spain and spanned the acute and convalescent phases of COVID-19. The prospective study material was composed of cDNA or gDNA derived from T cells, B-cell-depleted T cells, or PBMCs. Subjects who had been exposed to COVID-19, were actively infected with it, or had recovered from it provided the deeply sampled blood TCRbeta repertoires that made up the dataset. The repertoires were made available in a free public database intended to serve as a resource for research on the immune response to SARS-CoV-2. The samples were drawn from the first 160 participants of the ongoing ImmuneRACE study and from some 1,300 subjects provided by 6 global collaborators. Nearly every sample came with metadata listing a de-identified subject ID, COVID-19 status, age in years and sex. Where available, HLA class I and class II types were taken from metadata supplied by the sample provider and were not determined by assay-based typing.

TCRbeta CDR3 regions were amplified from genomic DNA using the immunoSEQ Assay, a bias-controlled multiplex PCR. In the original analysis: The number of nucleated cells in each sample was estimated by amplification of reference gene primers within the assay. Sequence reads were collapsed and filtered to measure the absolute abundance of every unique TCRbeta CDR3 rearrangement. For each sample, productive Simpson clonality was calculated as the square root of Simpson's diversity index over productive rearrangements. The source is immuneACCESS, and TCRdb retained only in-frame sequences with V and J called. Part of the clones is not carried over; for the studies checked, unresolved V genes explain less than half of this, and the remainder is unexplained. V and J calls and clone size are copied from that table; D and trimming were computed from the DNA. For this sample the table gives around 310,000 clones, of which 75% to 90% were detected only once. The ten largest make up around 12% of the sample.

Whole blood was collected in K2EDTA tubes by collaborating institutions according to the institutions' own protocols. For TCRbeta analysis, collaborators shipped samples as frozen whole blood, isolated PBMCs, or DNA extracted from either of those sample types. On the study overall, not on this receptor specifically: The quantity of clinical and demographic metadata differed by source and by participant and was supplied without curation.

With regard to this clone: No cognate antigen has been identified for it. The record has no base qualities; no much larger clone is one base away.

Sequencing used peripheral blood. This clonotype was obtained from a woman aged 55 to 70 with acute or convalescent COVID-19.

CDR3 sequence: CASSREEGRPEAFF. The DNA sequence is given as TGTGCCAGCAGCAGAGAGGAGGGTAGGCCTGAAGCTTTCTTT. Here the chain combines TRBV9 and TRBJ1-1, with the D gene not confidently named. Reading from cysteine to phenylalanine, the CDR3 counts 14 amino acids. Only the CDR3 region is kept as DNA, spanning 42 bases read in frame from base 1. The germline V gene provides CDR1 SGDLS and CDR2 YYNGEE. At the junction V is shortened by 4 bases and J by 6 bases, with 16 bases in between.